The 12 T cell receptor beta chains presented below share a single source sample, sequenced in a study of CD8 T cells in Susac syndrome. Random hexamers were used to reverse transcribe roughly 0.5 to 1 ug of RNA. Each CDR3 protein gets one entry after TCRdb re-called the immunoSEQ multiplex PCR reads with MiXCR. There are 100,000 to 150,000 distinct CDR3 sequences in the sample; under 96% occur only once, and 0.12% to 0.15% lies in the top ten. The sequencing sample was made of CD4+ T cells from PBMCs. The receptors originated from a human donor with Susac syndrome.

The chain couples TRBV28 to TRBJ2-7; no clear D. Germline V gene lookup returns CDR1 MDHEN and CDR2 SYDVKM. The V end lost 2 bases, the J end lost 6 bases, and 11 bases lay between the germline ends. The CDR3 totals 13 residues. CDR3 region: CASSLRRKAEQYF. CDR3 nucleotides: TGTGCCAGCAGTTTACGCCGCAAGGCCGAGCAGTACTTC.

The chain joins TRBV29-1 to TRBJ1-1; D remains unclear. CDR3 length: 13 amino acids. CDR1 and CDR2 from the germline V gene are SQVTM and ANQGSEA. Trimming took off 1 base at V and 1 base at J, with 7 bases between the two ends. This CDR3 is CSVEGGTNTEAFF. DNA for the CDR3: TGCAGCGTTGAAGGAGGTACGAACACTGAAGCTTTCTTT.

The chain combines TRBV24-1 with TRBJ2-7, with 9 bases matching TRBD2. The germline V gene encodes CDR1 KGHDR and CDR2 SFDVKD. This CDR3 spans 15 amino acids. The V segment lost 3 bases and the J segment 3 bases; nucleotides outside the gene matches: 5. The CDR3 region is CATSDAGTSRYEQYF. CDR3 coding DNA: TGTGCCACCAGTGATGCCGGGACTAGCCGCTACGAGCAGTACTTC.

The chain combines TRBV4-1 with TRBJ2-1, with D perhaps assigned TRBD1 or TRBD2 (5 bases each). The CDR3 has 15 amino acids. Between the trimmed V and J ends, which lost 4 bases and 6 bases, there was a span of 16 bases. Germline assignment: CDR1 MGHRA and CDR2 YSYEKL. CDR3 residues: CASSRDASIPNEQFF. CDR3 DNA sequence: TGCGCCAGCAGCCGGGACGCTTCGATCCCCAATGAGCAGTTCTTC.

This sequence joins TRBV15 and TRBJ2-3; the D gene is possibly TRBD2 (5 bases). V was trimmed by 6 bases and J by 3 bases, leaving 10 bases between them. The CDR3 extends over 13 amino acids. Germline-derived CDR1 and CDR2 are LNHNV and YYDKDF (reference sequence). The CDR3 here is CATSTRDTDTQYF. The CDR3 nucleotides are TGTGCCACCAGTACTAGGGATACAGATACGCAGTATTTT. Combining the CDR3 with reference TRBV15 and TRBJ2-3 gives the whole variable domain DAMVIQNPRYQVTQFGKPVTLSCSQTLNHNVMYWYQQKSSQAPKLLFHYYDKDFNNEADTPDNFQSRRPNTSFCFLDIRSPGLGDTAMYLCATSTRDTDTQYFGPGTRLTVL.

In DNA form, the CDR3 reads TGTGCCAGCAGCTTAGTTAGAGGCGGTACCTACGAGCAGTACTTC. Protein: CASSLVRGGTYEQYF. The gene calls are TRBV7-2 and TRBJ2-7, with D uncertain. The CDR3 is 15 residues long. CDR1 is SGHTA and CDR2 is FQGNSA in the germline V gene. Trimming left V 1 base short and J 2 bases short, with 12 bases between.

The J gene is TRBJ2-1, the V gene TRBV20-1, with 8 bases fitting TRBD1. V shed 6 bases and J 4 bases; nucleotides not matched to a gene: 11. CDR1 and CDR2 from the germline V gene are DFQATT and SNEGSKA (reference sequence). This CDR3 contains 15 residues. CDR3 in DNA: TGCAGTGCCCAGACCCGGACAGGGTGGTACAATGAGCAGTTCTTC. Translated, it gives CSAQTRTGWYNEQFF.

The chain joins TRBV3-1 to TRBJ2-5; D gene uncertain. The CDR3 consists of 12 residues. V was shortened by 4 bases and J by 1 base, with 4 bases between the two germline ends. Germline V CDR1 and CDR2: LGHDT, YNNKEL (reference sequence). For the CDR3, the DNA is TGTGCCAGCAGCCGCCTCCAAGAGACCCAGTACTTC. Translating gives CASSRLQETQYF.

V and J are TRBV29-1 and TRBJ2-7, with D possibly TRBD1 on 6 matching bases. Germline V lookup: CDR1 SQVTM, CDR2 ANQGSEA. The CDR3 loop spans 15 amino acids. V shed 4 bases and J shed 3 bases, with 19 bases lying between them. The CDR3 sequence is CSVVPTGTPLYEQYF. The CDR3 DNA follows: TGCAGCGTTGTCCCGACCGGGACACCGCTCTACGAGCAGTACTTC.

The chain employs TRBV5-4 and TRBJ2-1; 14 bases match TRBD2. Germline-derived CDR1 and CDR2 are SGHNT and YYREEE (reference sequence). The CDR3 has 15 amino acids. Trimming at V came to 4 bases and at J to 8 bases, leaving 5 bases not matched to a gene. The CDR3 coding sequence is TGTGCCAGCAGCCTAGGGACTAGCGGGAGCGATGAGCAGTTCTTC. Translation gives CASSLGTSGSDEQFF. The whole variable domain, filled in from reference TRBV5-4 and TRBJ2-1, reads ETGVTQSPTHLIKTRGQQVTLRCSSQSGHNTVSWYQQALGQGPQFIFQYYREEENGRGNFPPRFSGLQFPNYSSELNVNALELDDSALYLCASSLGTSGSDEQFFGPGTRLTVL.

The rearrangement links TRBV7-8 to TRBJ2-1; 8 bases match TRBD2. In germline, CDR1 is SGHVS, CDR2 FQNEAQ. The CDR3 loop spans 15 amino acids. V shed 2 bases, J shed 4 bases, and the junction held 4 bases outside the gene matches. As DNA, the CDR3 is TGTGCCAGCAGCTTAATTAGCGGGATTTACAATGAGCAGTTCTTC. Translating gives CASSLISGIYNEQFF.

CDR3 region: CSASPGTGLSYEQYF. Here the CDR3 DNA reads TGCAGTGCTAGCCCTGGGACAGGCCTCTCCTACGAGCAGTACTTC. This rearrangement joins TRBV20-1 to TRBJ2-7; 8 positions match TRBD1. CDR1 DFQATT and CDR2 SNEGSKA come from the germline V gene (reference sequence). With V trimmed by 3 bases and J by 0 bases, 7 bases remained unmatched. The CDR3 runs 15 residues.